The 21 T cell receptor beta chains reported below all come from one sample, sequenced in a study of cytomegalovirus exposure and HLA in healthy donors. PCR amplification relied on 60 Vbeta primers (plus 13 Jbeta primers). Measured with immunoSEQ multiplex PCR; TCRdb has only the in-frame clones, and not every one. Of fewer than 200,000 clones listed, roughly 74% are singletons. Specimen: PBMCs. The receptors stem from a female donor in good health and CMV-seronegative.

The rearrangement uses TRBV2 and TRBJ2-5; 12 nucleotides line up with TRBD2. Germline V gene lookup returns CDR1 SNHLY and CDR2 FYNNEI. The junction had 8 bases not matched to a gene; V was cut back by 4 bases and J by 5 bases. This CDR3 is built from 16 residues. CDR3 residues: CASSAEPSGRAETQYF. CDR3 bases: TGTGCCAGCAGTGCCGAGCCTAGCGGGAGGGCGGAGACCCAGTACTTC.

This clone was found a few times. This sequence joins TRBV13 and TRBJ2-1; 7 bases line up with TRBD2. After removal of 5 bases from V and 5 bases from J, the junction contained 12 bases not matched to a gene. The CDR3 consists of 16 residues. CDR1 and CDR2 from the germline V gene are PRHDT and FYEKMQ (reference sequence). The CDR3 DNA sequence: TGTGCCAGCAGCAGCACAACCTTCGGGGGGAACAATGAGCAGTTCTTC. The encoded protein is CASSSTTFGGNNEQFF.

The chain is built from TRBV7-3 and TRBJ2-2; D call uncertain. The CDR3 has 13 amino acids. The germline CDR1 and CDR2 sequences are SGHTA and FQGTGA. Trimming removed 5 bases at V and 4 bases at J, with 8 bases between. CDR3 sequence: CASSPQITGELFF. The CDR3 DNA reads TGTGCCAGCAGCCCCCAAATCACCGGGGAGCTGTTTTTT.

The rearrangement uses TRBV19 and TRBJ1-2, with D perhaps matching TRBD1 (6 bases). The germline V gene has CDR1 LNHDA and CDR2 SQIVND (reference sequence). This CDR3 has 12 amino acids. V was cut by 5 bases and J by 7 bases, with 11 bases left in between. The CDR3: CASSGGGPGYTF. CDR3 coding DNA: TGTGCCAGTAGTGGGGGGGGCCCTGGCTACACCTTC.

This clone was seen only a few times. This sequence joins TRBV15 and TRBJ2-7; no definite D call. The CDR3 length is 14 residues. Looked up from germline, CDR1 is LNHNV and CDR2 is YYDKDF (reference sequence). Trimming took 1 base from V and 0 from J, leaving 7 bases between them. The CDR3 bases are TGTGCCACCAGCAGAGGGGCAGACTCCTACGAGCAGTACTTC. This encodes CATSRGADSYEQYF.

The chain is built from TRBV27 and TRBJ2-1, with 9 bases identical to TRBD2. Germline V gene lookup returns CDR1 MNHEY and CDR2 SMNVEV (reference sequence). This CDR3 has 17 residues. V shed 2 bases, J shed 5 bases, and the junction held 10 bases outside the gene matches. CDR3: CASSLLAGLPPHNEQFF. In nucleotides, the CDR3 is TGTGCCAGCAGTTTACTAGCGGGACTCCCCCCACACAATGAGCAGTTCTTC.

V is TRBV20-1 and J is TRBJ2-1; a possible D gene is TRBD2 (5 bases). The length of the CDR3 is 9 residues. The V gene lost 7 bases and the J gene lost 9 bases, with 7 bases spanning the gap. CDR1 DFQATT and CDR2 SNEGSKA come from the germline V gene (reference sequence). The CDR3 nucleotides are TGCAGTGTGGGAGCTGAGCAGTTCTTC. Translated, it gives CSVGAEQFF.

This clone was detected a few times. CDR3 loop: CASSKAKEDEQYF. The CDR3 DNA follows: TGTGCCAGCAGCAAAGCGAAGGAGGACGAGCAGTACTTC. The V call is TRBV7-2, the J call TRBJ2-7, with D maybe TRBD2 (5 bases). The germline gives CDR1 SGHTA, CDR2 FQGNSA. The V gene lost 5 bases and the J gene lost 5 bases, with 13 bases spanning the gap. The length of the CDR3 is 13 residues.

J is TRBJ2-5 and V is TRBV19; tentative D call: TRBD2 (5 bases). Looked up from germline, CDR1 is LNHDA and CDR2 is SQIVND (reference sequence). This CDR3 contains 11 residues. V shed 6 bases and J shed 13 bases, with 15 bases lying between them. CDR3 nucleotides: TGTGCCAGTAGCCCCGGCGGGCAGAGGTACTTC. Translated: CASSPGGQRYF.

The CDR3 nucleotides read TGCGCCAGCAGCTTTAGCCAGGGGGATCAGCCCCAGCATTTT. Translating gives CASSFSQGDQPQHF. The chain links TRBV5-1 to TRBJ1-5, with 7 bases aligning to TRBD1. V was clipped by 2 bases and J by 5 bases; unmatched bases: 4. The CDR3 runs to 14 residues. Germline lookup yields CDR1 SGHRS and CDR2 YFSETQ.

This clone was found a few times. The V gene is TRBV25-1, the J gene TRBJ2-2, with D maybe TRBD1 (6 bases). Germline V gene lookup returns CDR1 MGHDK and CDR2 SYGVNS. V lost 6 bases and J lost 7, with 15 bases in between. The CDR3 runs to 14 residues. The CDR3 coding sequence is TGTGCCAGCAGAGGGGGAGCGGACGGCGGGGAGCTGTTTTTT. Protein: CASRGGADGGELFF. The full variable domain, rest sourced from reference TRBV25-1 and TRBJ2-2, is EADIYQTPRYLVIGTGKKITLECSQTMGHDKMYWYQQDPGMELHLIHYSYGVNSTEKGDLSSESTVSRIRTEHFPLTLESARPSHTSQYLCASRGGADGGELFFGEGSRLTVL.

Remarks on this clone: An end of the junction does not agree with germline; a read error may underlie this. The CDR3 region has the DNA TGCGCCAGCAGCCATCCGGACAGGCCCTATAGCTACACCTTC. Protein sequence: CASSHPDRPYSYTF. The chain combines TRBV4-1 with TRBJ1-2; 7 bases agree with TRBD1. The CDR3 has 14 residues. Germline V lookup: CDR1 MGHRA, CDR2 YSYEKL.

This clone occurred a few times. This chain uses TRBV18 with TRBJ2-3; 10 nucleotides line up with TRBD2. The CDR3 covers 19 residues. V was clipped by 3 bases and J by 2 bases; unmatched bases: 14. CDR1 is KGHSH and CDR2 is LQKENI in the germline V gene. The CDR3: CASSPQALASGGYTDTQYF. CDR3 coding DNA: TGTGCCAGCTCACCTCAGGCCCTTGCTAGCGGGGGTTACACAGATACGCAGTATTTT.

The chain has TRBV7-2 and TRBJ2-3, with D possibly TRBD2 on 5 matching bases. The CDR3 length is 16 residues. V was pared by 5 bases and J by 8 bases, with 23 bases between. CDR1 and CDR2 (germline): SGHTA, FQGNSA. This CDR3 is CASSPGVIATPGTQYF. The DNA for the CDR3 is TGTGCCAGCAGCCCCGGGGTAATAGCGACCCCTGGTACGCAGTATTTT.

V and J are TRBV19 and TRBJ1-5; TRBD1 might be the D (5 bases). Germline loops: CDR1 LNHDA, CDR2 SQIVND (reference sequence). The CDR3 sequence is 14 residues long. Between the trimmed V and J ends, which lost 5 bases and 0 bases, there was a span of 8 bases. The CDR3 DNA follows: TGTGCCAGTAGTTTGACAGCTAGCAATCAGCCCCAGCATTTT. Its protein product is CASSLTASNQPQHF.

This clone was seen a handful of times. This chain connects TRBV7-3 to TRBJ2-3, with TRBD2 matching over 11 bases. Germline lookup yields CDR1 SGHTA and CDR2 FQGTGA. V was pared by 6 bases and J by 3 bases, with 5 bases of the junction left unmatched. CDR3 length: 15 amino acids. CDR3 loop: CASRLSGGGTDTQYF. The CDR3 nucleotides read TGTGCCAGCAGACTTAGCGGGGGGGGTACAGATACGCAGTATTTT. The whole variable domain, filled in from reference TRBV7-3 and TRBJ2-3, reads GAGVSQTPSNKVTEKGKYVELRCDPISGHTALYWYRQSLGQGPEFLIYFQGTGAADDSGLPNDRFFAVRPEGSVSTLKIQRTERGDSAVYLCASRLSGGGTDTQYFGPGTRLTVL.

The V gene is TRBV7-9, the J gene TRBJ2-3; 8 bases are a match to TRBD2. Germline assignment: CDR1 SEHNR and CDR2 FQNEAQ (reference sequence). Trimming removed 0 bases from V and 0 bases from J; junction bases left unmatched: 2. This CDR3 has 16 amino acids. CDR3 in amino acids: CASSLASSGSTDTQYF. The CDR3, as DNA: TGTGCCAGCAGCTTAGCCTCTAGCGGGAGCACAGATACGCAGTATTTT.

This clone showed up just once. This chain links TRBV5-5 with TRBJ1-1; 10 bases map to TRBD1. Germline CDR1 and CDR2: SGHKS and YYEKEE (reference sequence). CDR3 size: 15 residues. Germline trimming cut 4 bases from V and 4 bases from J; bases unmatched to any gene: 7. The CDR3 sequence is CASSERQGAGTEAFF. CDR3 in DNA: TGTGCCAGCAGCGAAAGACAGGGGGCCGGCACTGAAGCTTTCTTT.

Points on this clone: The junction and the germline gene differ at one end; a read error may be behind it. This sequence joins TRBV10-3 and TRBJ1-3; 10 bases match TRBD1. This CDR3 has 15 residues. CDR1 is ENHRY, CDR2 SYGVKD, per germline. Here the CDR3 reads CAIRVDRGIGSTIYF. CDR3 bases: TGTGCCATCAGGGTGGACAGGGGGATCGGAAGCACCATATATTTT.

This chain joins TRBV5-1 and TRBJ1-1; perhaps TRBD1 as D (5 bases). Per germline, CDR1 SGHRS and CDR2 YFSETQ. Trimming removed 4 bases from V and 9 bases from J, with 16 bases in between. The CDR3 spans 13 residues. As DNA, the CDR3 is TGCGCCAGCAGCGGGGGGGTAGGGACGAAAGCTTTCTTT. It translates to CASSGGVGTKAFF.

This chain joins TRBV5-1 and TRBJ2-7, with 10 positions matching TRBD2. V shed 4 bases and J 6 bases; nucleotides not matched to a gene: 7. Germline V gene sequence: CDR1 SGHRS, CDR2 YFSETQ. CDR3 length: 14 residues. In DNA, the CDR3 is TGCGCCAGCAGCCGGACTAGCGGAGGGCCCGAGCAGTACTTC. This translates into CASSRTSGGPEQYF.